This T cell receptor (beta chain) was obtained from a study of T cell repertoires in aging, cancer and after chemotherapy. The template was genomic DNA from peripheral blood, not RNA. TRB rearrangements spanning V, D and J were amplified using mixed TRB-A/B primers. TCRdb re-called the multiplex PCR reads through MiXCR, storing one row per CDR3 protein. Of about 2,000 distinct CDR3 sequences listed, less than 35% were seen once; the top ten hold less than 50%. To note about this clonotype: As yet, its antigen is unknown.

Study-wide findings and caveats: Median generation probability rose over the chemotherapy interval in each cancer cohort, suggesting rebound thymic output. Age-matched healthy donors had significantly more diverse, less clonal blood TCR repertoires than untreated cancer patients. No conclusions about immunological memory after chemotherapy can be drawn from the repertoire data. In healthy donors, age-related TCR diversity loss mainly reflected lost richness.

Sequences were obtained from blood. This clonotype was sampled from a human donor with a blood cancer.

The CDR3 DNA follows: TGTGCCAGTAGTATTTCTCCCGGGACAGCTGGCTACACCTTC. Translated: CASSISPGTAGYTF. This sequence joins TRBV19 and TRBJ1-2; 7 positions agree with TRBD1. The junction had 8 bases not matched to a gene; V was cut back by 3 bases and J by 7 bases. Germline V gives CDR1 LNHDA, CDR2 SQIVND (reference sequence). This CDR3 is 14 amino acids long.